This T cell receptor (beta chain) emerged from a study of blood T cell repertoires in COVID-19. The overall study: Italy, Spain and the United States were the sources of the convalescent and acute COVID-19 samples. T cells, B-cell-depleted T cells, or PBMCs supplied cDNA or gDNA.

V shed 6 bases, J shed 2 bases, and the junction held 9 bases outside the gene matches. The CDR3 is 15 residues long. The germline CDR1 and CDR2 sequences are SEHNR and FQNEAQ (reference sequence). Generated by immunoSEQ multiplex PCR, the TCRdb table keeps only in-frame clones and is missing some. Counted here are over 600,000 clones, approximately 90% occurring once; the ten biggest clones make up roughly 0.25%. Sequencing was performed on peripheral blood. The TCR sequence derives from a woman aged 18-29 years with acute or convalescent COVID-19. The rearrangement joins TRBV7-9 to TRBJ1-2; 7 nucleotides line up with TRBD1. The CDR3 DNA is TGTGCCAGCAGATCTAATCGGGACAGAAACTATGGCTACACCTTC. Translated, it gives CASRSNRDRNYGYTF.